The T cell receptor (beta chain) described here comes from a study of long-term antiretroviral therapy in people with HIV. Investigators performed immunoSEQ version v3.0 at survey level. This table comes from immunoSEQ multiplex PCR, and its TCRdb copy is limited to in-frame clones, with some not included. Of tens of thousands of clones listed, roughly 83% are singletons. Trimming removed 4 bases from V and 5 bases from J; junction bases left unmatched: 8. The CDR3 contains 16 residues. CDR1 is SGHTA, CDR2 FQGNSA, per germline. The material sequenced was unsorted PBMCs, taken approximately 4.5 years after starting antiretroviral therapy. This chain uses TRBV7-2 with TRBJ2-2; 9 bases align to TRBD2. This sequence was found in a man younger than 45 with HIV. CDR3 region: CASSSLLAGGTGELFF. The CDR3 nucleotides are TGTGCCAGCAGCTCCCTTCTGGCGGGAGGGACCGGGGAGCTGTTTTTT.